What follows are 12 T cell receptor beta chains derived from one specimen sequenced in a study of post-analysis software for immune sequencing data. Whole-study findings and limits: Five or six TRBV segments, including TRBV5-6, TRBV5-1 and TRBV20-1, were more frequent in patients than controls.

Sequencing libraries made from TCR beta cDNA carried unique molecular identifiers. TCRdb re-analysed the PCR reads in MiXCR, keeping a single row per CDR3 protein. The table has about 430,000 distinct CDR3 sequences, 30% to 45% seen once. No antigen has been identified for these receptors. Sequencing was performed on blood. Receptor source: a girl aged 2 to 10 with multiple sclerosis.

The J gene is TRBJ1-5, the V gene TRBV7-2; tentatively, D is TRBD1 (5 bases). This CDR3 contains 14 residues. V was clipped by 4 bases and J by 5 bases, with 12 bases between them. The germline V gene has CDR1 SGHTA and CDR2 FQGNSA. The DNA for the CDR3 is TGTGCCAGCAGCTCTAGGGCGGGGGATCAGCCCCAGCATTTT. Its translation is CASSSRAGDQPQHF.

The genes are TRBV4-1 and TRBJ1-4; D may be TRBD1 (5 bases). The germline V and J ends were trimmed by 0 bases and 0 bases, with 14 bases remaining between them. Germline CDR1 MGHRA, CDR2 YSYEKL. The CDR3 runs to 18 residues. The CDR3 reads CASSQDRGRGATNEKLFF. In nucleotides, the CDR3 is TGCGCCAGCAGCCAAGATAGAGGGAGAGGGGCAACTAATGAAAAACTGTTTTTT.

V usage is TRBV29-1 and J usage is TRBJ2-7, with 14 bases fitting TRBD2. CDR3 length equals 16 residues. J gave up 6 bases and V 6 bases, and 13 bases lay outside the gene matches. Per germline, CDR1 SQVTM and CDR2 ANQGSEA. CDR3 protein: CSVNFGLAGGPPEQYF. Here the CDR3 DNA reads TGCAGCGTCAACTTTGGACTAGCGGGGGGCCCCCCCGAGCAGTACTTC.

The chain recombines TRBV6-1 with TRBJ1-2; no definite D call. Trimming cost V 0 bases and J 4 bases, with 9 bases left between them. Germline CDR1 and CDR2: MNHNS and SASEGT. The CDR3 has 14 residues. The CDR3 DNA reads TGTGCCAGCAGTGAAGCAGAACTTTCCTATGGCTACACCTTC. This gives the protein CASSEAELSYGYTF.

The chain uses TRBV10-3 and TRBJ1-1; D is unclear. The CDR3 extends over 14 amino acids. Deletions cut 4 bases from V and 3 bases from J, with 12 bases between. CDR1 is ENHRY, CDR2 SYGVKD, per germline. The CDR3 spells CAISVEGRDTEAFF. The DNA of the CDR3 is TGTGCCATCAGTGTGGAGGGAAGGGACACTGAAGCTTTCTTT.

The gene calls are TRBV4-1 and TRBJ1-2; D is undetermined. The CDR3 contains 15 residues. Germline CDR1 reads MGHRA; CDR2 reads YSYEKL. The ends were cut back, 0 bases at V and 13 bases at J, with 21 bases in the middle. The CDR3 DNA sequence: TGCGCCAGCAGCCAAGAACTGGAATTTCTGCTTTCTTTCACCTTC. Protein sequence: CASSQELEFLLSFTF.

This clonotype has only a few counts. In nucleotides, the CDR3 is TGTGCCAGCTACCCGGGAGTGGCTAATGAAAAACTGTTTTTT. It yields the protein CASYPGVANEKLFF. The genes are TRBV28 and TRBJ1-4; D unresolved. The CDR3 extends over 14 amino acids. Germline V gene sequence: CDR1 MDHEN, CDR2 SYDVKM. V was clipped by 8 bases and J by 3 bases, with 13 bases between them.

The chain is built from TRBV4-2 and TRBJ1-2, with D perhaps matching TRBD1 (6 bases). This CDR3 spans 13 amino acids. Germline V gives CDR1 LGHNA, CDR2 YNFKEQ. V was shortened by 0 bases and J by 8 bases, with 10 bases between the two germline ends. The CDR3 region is CASSQEDSGGYTF. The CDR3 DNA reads TGTGCCAGCAGCCAAGAGGACAGTGGGGGCTACACCTTC.

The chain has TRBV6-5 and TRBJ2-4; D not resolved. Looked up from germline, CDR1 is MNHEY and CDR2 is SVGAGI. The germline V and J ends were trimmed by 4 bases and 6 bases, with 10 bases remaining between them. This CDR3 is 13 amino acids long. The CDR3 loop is CASSSPILNIQYF. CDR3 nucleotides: TGTGCCAGCAGTTCTCCAATCTTAAACATTCAGTACTTC.

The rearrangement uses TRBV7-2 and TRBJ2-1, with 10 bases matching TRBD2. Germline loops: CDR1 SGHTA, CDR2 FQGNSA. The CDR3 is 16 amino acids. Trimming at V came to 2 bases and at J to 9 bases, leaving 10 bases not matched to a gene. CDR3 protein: CASSLHPAGGSGEQFF. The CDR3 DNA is TGTGCCAGCAGCTTACACCCAGCGGGGGGGAGTGGTGAGCAGTTCTTC.

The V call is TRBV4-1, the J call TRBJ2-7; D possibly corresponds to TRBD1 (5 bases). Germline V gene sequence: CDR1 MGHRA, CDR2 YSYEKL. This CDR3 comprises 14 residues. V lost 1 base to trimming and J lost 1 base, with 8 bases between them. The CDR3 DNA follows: TGCGCCAGCAGCCAAGGGGGCAGGTCCTACGAGCAGTACTTC. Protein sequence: CASSQGGRSYEQYF.

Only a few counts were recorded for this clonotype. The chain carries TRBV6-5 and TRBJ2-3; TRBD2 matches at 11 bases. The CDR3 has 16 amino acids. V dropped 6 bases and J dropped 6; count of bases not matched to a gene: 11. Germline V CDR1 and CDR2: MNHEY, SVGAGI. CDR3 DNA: TGTGCCAGCAGCCATGCGAGACTAGCGGGAACCGATACGCAGTATTTT. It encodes CASSHARLAGTDTQYF.